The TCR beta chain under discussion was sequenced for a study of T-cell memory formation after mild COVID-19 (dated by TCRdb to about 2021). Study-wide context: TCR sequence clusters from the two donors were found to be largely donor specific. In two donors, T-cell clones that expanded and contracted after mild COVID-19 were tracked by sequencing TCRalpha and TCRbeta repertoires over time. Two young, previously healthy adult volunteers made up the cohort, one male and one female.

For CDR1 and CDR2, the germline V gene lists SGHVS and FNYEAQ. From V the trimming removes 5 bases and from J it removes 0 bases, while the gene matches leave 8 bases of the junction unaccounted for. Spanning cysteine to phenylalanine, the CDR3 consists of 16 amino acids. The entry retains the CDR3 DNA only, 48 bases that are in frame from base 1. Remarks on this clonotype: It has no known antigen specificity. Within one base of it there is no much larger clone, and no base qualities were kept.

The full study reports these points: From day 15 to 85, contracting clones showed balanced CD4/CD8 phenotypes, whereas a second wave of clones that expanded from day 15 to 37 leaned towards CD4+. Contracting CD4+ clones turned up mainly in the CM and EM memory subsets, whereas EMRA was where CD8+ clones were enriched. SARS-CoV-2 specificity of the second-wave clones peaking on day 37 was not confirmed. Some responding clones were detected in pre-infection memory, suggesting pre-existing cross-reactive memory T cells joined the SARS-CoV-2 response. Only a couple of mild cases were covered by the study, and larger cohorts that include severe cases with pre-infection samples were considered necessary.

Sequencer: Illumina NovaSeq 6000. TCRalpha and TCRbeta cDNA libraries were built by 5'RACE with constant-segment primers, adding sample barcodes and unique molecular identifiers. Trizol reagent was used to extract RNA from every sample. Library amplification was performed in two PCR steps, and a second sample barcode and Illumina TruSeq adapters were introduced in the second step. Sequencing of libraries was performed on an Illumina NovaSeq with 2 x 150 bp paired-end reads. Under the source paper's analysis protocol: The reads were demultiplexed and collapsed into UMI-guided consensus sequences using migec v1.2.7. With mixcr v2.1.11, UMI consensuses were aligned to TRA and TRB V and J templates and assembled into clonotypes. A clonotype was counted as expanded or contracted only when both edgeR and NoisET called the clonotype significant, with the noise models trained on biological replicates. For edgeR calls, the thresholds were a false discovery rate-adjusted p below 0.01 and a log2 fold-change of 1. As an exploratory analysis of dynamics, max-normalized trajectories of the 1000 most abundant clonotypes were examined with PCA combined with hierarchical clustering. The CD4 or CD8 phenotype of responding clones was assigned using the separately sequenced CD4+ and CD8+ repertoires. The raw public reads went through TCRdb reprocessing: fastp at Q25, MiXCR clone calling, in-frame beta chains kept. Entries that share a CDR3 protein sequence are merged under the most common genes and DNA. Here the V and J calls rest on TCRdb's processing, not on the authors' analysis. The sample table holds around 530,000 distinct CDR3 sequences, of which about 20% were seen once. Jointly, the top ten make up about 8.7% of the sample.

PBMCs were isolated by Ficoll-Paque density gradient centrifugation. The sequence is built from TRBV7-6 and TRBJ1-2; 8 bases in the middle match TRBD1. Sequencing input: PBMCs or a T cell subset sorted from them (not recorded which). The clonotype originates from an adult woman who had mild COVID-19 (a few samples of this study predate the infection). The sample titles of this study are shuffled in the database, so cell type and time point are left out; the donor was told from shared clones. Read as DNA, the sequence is TGTGCCAGCAGCCCCCGGGACAGGACGACTAACTATGGCTACACCTTC. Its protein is CASSPRDRTTNYGYTF. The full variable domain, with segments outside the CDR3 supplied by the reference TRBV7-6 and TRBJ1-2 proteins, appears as GAGVSQSPRYKVTKRGQDVALRCDPISGHVSLYWYRQALGQGPEFLTYFNYEAQQDKSGLPNDRFSAERPEGSISTLTIQRTEQRDSAMYRCASSPRDRTTNYGYTFGSGTRLTVV.